This T cell receptor (beta chain) originates from a study of Ad26.COV2.S vaccination and SARS-CoV-2 variants. Study-level points and caveats: Those who received the vaccine showed greater spike-specific TCR breadth than those given placebo. CD8+ and CD4+ T cells specific for spike reportedly responded with substantial breadth after vaccination. Comparable non-spike TCR breadth was observed in vaccine and placebo recipients.

Data came from immunoSEQ multiplex PCR; TCRdb stores just in-frame clones and leaves some out. Of about 250,000 clones detected, around nine tenths appear once; the ten largest clones hold roughly 3%. A word on this clone: The antigen is undetermined.

Treatment indicated: some 20 received Ad26.COV2.S at low or high dose, single or two shots; about 5 received placebo; per-sample allocation not given. It was on day 63 after the first vaccine or placebo injection that samples were taken. Vaccine was an Ad26 vector expressing Wuhan-strain SARS-CoV-2 spike. This receptor was obtained from a person aged 18-65 years who received the Ad26.COV2.S COVID-19 vaccine or a placebo. Here the sequenced sample was peripheral blood, taken in a trial of Ad26.COV2.S vaccine versus placebo.

As DNA, the CDR3 is TGTGCCAGCAGTTCCTACCGCGGGGCGCTAACCGGGGAGCTGTTTTTT. It translates to CASSSYRGALTGELFF. This chain links TRBV27 with TRBJ2-2; the D gene is possibly TRBD2 (6 bases). Trimming stripped 4 bases from V and 5 bases from J, with 17 bases between. Germline CDR1 reads MNHEY; CDR2 reads SMNVEV (reference sequence). There are 16 residues in the CDR3.